The entry below describes one T cell receptor (beta chain). MiXCR, run by TCRdb on the 5' RACE reads, gives a single entry per CDR3 protein. The table shows 85,000 to 100,000 distinct CDR3 sequences, with 15% to 20% occurring only once. This entry comes from a study of T cells of healthy individuals. This CDR3 is built from 16 residues. Germline V CDR1 and CDR2: MNHNS, SASEGT. V lost 6 bases and J lost 4, with 20 bases in between. This receptor was identified in a human donor in good health. The genes are TRBV6-1 and TRBJ2-3; TRBD2 might be the D (5 bases). The CDR3 sequence: CASRPTQEVPPDTQYF. The CDR3, as DNA: TGTGCCAGCAGACCCACCCAGGAGGTCCCCCCAGATACGCAGTATTTT.